A single sample is the source of the 18 T cell receptor beta chains below, sequenced in a study of cytomegalovirus exposure and HLA in healthy donors. The method was immunoSEQ multiplex PCR; TCRdb's version includes in-frame clones alone and lacks a portion of them. The table has some 69,000 clones, roughly 95% seen once. Material for sequencing was PBMCs. The origin of the receptors is a man aged 18 to 30 in good health and CMV-seronegative.

The J gene is TRBJ2-7, the V gene TRBV27; D perhaps matches TRBD1 (6 bases). The CDR3 contains 14 residues. Germline loops: CDR1 MNHEY, CDR2 SMNVEV (reference sequence). V was clipped by 2 bases and J by 2 bases, with 10 bases between them. The CDR3 nucleotides are TGTGCCAGCAGTTTACAACAGGGTCCCTACGAGCAGTACTTC. This codes for CASSLQQGPYEQYF.

The chain recombines TRBV5-1 with TRBJ2-3, with TRBD1 identical over 9 bases. The V gene end was trimmed by 4 bases and the J gene end by 1 base; junction bases not matched to a gene: 19. There are 20 residues in the CDR3. Germline lookup yields CDR1 SGHRS and CDR2 YFSETQ. Here the CDR3 reads CASSTHRGQGYGSRTDTQYF. The CDR3 coding sequence is TGCGCCAGCAGCACCCACCGGGGACAGGGTTATGGTAGTCGCACAGATACGCAGTATTTT.

The gene calls are TRBV27 and TRBJ1-2; D might be TRBD1 (6 bases). The ends were cut back, 5 bases at V and 3 bases at J, with 13 bases in the middle. CDR3 length equals 14 residues. CDR1 is MNHEY, CDR2 SMNVEV, per germline (reference sequence). The CDR3 DNA follows: TGTGCCAGCAGTATCCGGGACACCGACTATGGCTACACCTTC. Protein: CASSIRDTDYGYTF.

The chain is built from TRBV5-1 and TRBJ1-1; a possible D gene is TRBD1 (5 bases). The CDR3 extends over 14 amino acids. Trimming removed 2 bases at V and 4 bases at J, with 12 bases between. The germline V gene encodes CDR1 SGHRS and CDR2 YFSETQ. The CDR3 DNA is TGCGCCAGCAGCTTTGGGGGGTTGGGCACTGAAGCTTTCTTT. Translated: CASSFGGLGTEAFF.

The genes are TRBV10-1 and TRBJ1-1; 7 nucleotides agree with TRBD1. Germline V gene data show CDR1 as WNHNN and CDR2 as SYGVQD (reference sequence). The J segment lost 10 bases and the V segment lost 5 bases, leaving 7 bases of the junction unmatched. CDR3 length: 12 residues. The CDR3 region has the DNA TGCGCCAGCAGTCCGGACAGGAAGGGAGCTTTCTTT. This translates into CASSPDRKGAFF.

V and J are TRBV19 and TRBJ1-5; D possibly corresponds to TRBD1 (6 bases). V shed 5 bases and J shed 4 bases, with 9 bases lying between them. This CDR3 region has 13 residues. Germline lookup yields CDR1 LNHDA and CDR2 SQIVND (reference sequence). As DNA, the CDR3 is TGTGCCAGTAGTCGGGACATAAATCAGCCCCAGCATTTT. Translation gives CASSRDINQPQHF.

The chain recombines TRBV5-1 with TRBJ2-3; no definite D call. The CDR3 runs 13 residues. Germline V lookup: CDR1 SGHRS, CDR2 YFSETQ. V was clipped by 5 bases and J by 6 bases, with 13 bases between them. This CDR3 is CASSRLPGDTQYF. The CDR3, as DNA: TGCGCCAGCAGTCGGCTCCCCGGGGATACGCAGTATTTT.

The V gene is TRBV11-2, the J gene TRBJ2-2; 8 bases agree with TRBD1. V was clipped by 3 bases and J by 1 base; unmatched bases: 7. The V gene's germline CDR1 is SGHAT and CDR2 FQNNGV. The CDR3 has 17 residues. CDR3: CASSLGSGTGNTGELFF. In nucleotides, the CDR3 is TGTGCCAGCAGCTTGGGATCCGGGACAGGGAACACCGGGGAGCTGTTTTTT.

The chain uses TRBV28 and TRBJ2-5, with 9 positions matching TRBD1. The V segment lost 5 bases and the J segment 5 bases; nucleotides outside the gene matches: 6. Germline values: CDR1 MDHEN, CDR2 SYDVKM. The CDR3 length is 14 residues. The DNA of the CDR3 is TGTGCCAGCAGTCTCGGACAGGGGATGGAGACCCAGTACTTC. It specifies CASSLGQGMETQYF.

CDR3 nucleotide sequence: TGTGCCAGCAACCCCGCCGGGACAGGGGACGGCTACACCTTC. Protein: CASNPAGTGDGYTF. The V call is TRBV28, the J call TRBJ1-2, with TRBD1 matching over 10 bases. Germline CDR1 reads MDHEN; CDR2 reads SYDVKM. Trimming cost V 7 bases and J 8 bases; bases outside gene matches: 10. The CDR3 totals 14 residues.

The chain employs TRBV15 and TRBJ2-5; no firm D call. This CDR3 contains 12 residues. The germline V and J ends were trimmed by 5 bases and 2 bases, with 6 bases remaining between them. Germline V gives CDR1 LNHNV, CDR2 YYDKDF (reference sequence). The CDR3 DNA reads as TGTGCCACCAGCGGCGGTCAAGAGACCCAGTACTTC. It codes for CATSGGQETQYF.

The chain combines TRBV5-1 with TRBJ1-1, with 10 bases that match TRBD1. V dropped 3 bases and J dropped 6; count of bases not matched to a gene: 11. Germline V CDR1 and CDR2: SGHRS, YFSETQ. The CDR3 spans 16 residues. Written as DNA, the CDR3 is TGCGCCAGCAGCTCTCCAAGGGGGACAGGGGACCCTGAAGCTTTCTTT. The encoded protein is CASSSPRGTGDPEAFF.

The chain recombines TRBV13 with TRBJ2-2; D perhaps matches TRBD1 (5 bases). This CDR3 has 15 residues. The V end was cut by 0 bases, the J end by 5 bases, with 10 bases between. The germline V gene encodes CDR1 PRHDT and CDR2 FYEKMQ (reference sequence). The CDR3 protein is CASSLGGAGTGELFF. DNA for the CDR3: TGTGCCAGCAGCTTAGGAGGGGCAGGGACCGGGGAGCTGTTTTTT.

The chain is built from TRBV6-1 and TRBJ1-4; perhaps TRBD1 as D (6 bases). CDR1 is MNHNS, CDR2 SASEGT, per germline. This CDR3 spans 14 amino acids. Trimming removed 5 bases from V and 8 bases from J, with 15 bases in between. This CDR3 reads CASSHGTSAEKLFF. The CDR3 DNA follows: TGTGCCAGCAGTCACGGGACATCTGCCGAAAAACTGTTTTTT.

The chain combines TRBV28 with TRBJ1-4, with 9 bases identical to TRBD1. V was pared by 2 bases and J by 8 bases, with 6 bases of the junction left unmatched. CDR1 is MDHEN and CDR2 is SYDVKM in the germline V gene. The CDR3 spans 15 residues. CDR3 nucleotides: TGTGCCAGCAGTTTAGATAACGACAGGGGGGAAAAACTGTTTTTT. Translated: CASSLDNDRGEKLFF.

The chain joins TRBV2 to TRBJ2-3; 9 nucleotides agree with TRBD2. The CDR3 has 13 residues. Unmatched junction bases numbered 2, after V lost 9 bases and J lost 1 base. CDR1 is SNHLY, CDR2 FYNNEI, per germline. Here the CDR3 DNA reads TGTGCCAGAAGGACTAGCGGCACAGATACGCAGTATTTT. It yields the protein CARRTSGTDTQYF. The full variable domain, completed using reference TRBV2 and TRBJ2-3, is EPEVTQTPSHQVTQMGQEVILRCVPISNHLYFYWYRQILGQKVEFLVSFYNNEISEKSEIFDDQFSVERPDGSNFTLKIRSTKLEDSAMYFCARRTSGTDTQYFGPGTRLTVL.

V gene TRBV19 combines with J gene TRBJ2-2; the D is unclear. Trimming cost V 5 bases and J 1 base, with 5 bases left between them. The CDR3 length is 13 residues. Germline lookup yields CDR1 LNHDA and CDR2 SQIVND (reference sequence). Written as DNA, the CDR3 is TGTGCCAGTAGTGGGCAGAACACCGGGGAGCTGTTTTTT. This gives the protein CASSGQNTGELFF.

The V gene is TRBV6-5, the J gene TRBJ1-1; 9 bases match TRBD1. Looked up from germline, CDR1 is MNHEY and CDR2 is SVGAGI. With V trimmed by 6 bases and J by 2 bases, 4 bases remained unmatched. This CDR3 has 14 residues. The CDR3 region is CASRDRGENTEAFF. DNA of the CDR3: TGTGCCAGCAGGGACAGGGGCGAAAACACTGAAGCTTTCTTT.